A selection of T cell receptor beta chains follows, all from one sample in a study of blood T cell repertoires in COVID-19. The data were produced by immunoSEQ multiplex PCR, yet TCRdb's version contains in-frame clones alone and is incomplete. The sample lists hundreds of thousands of clones, roughly 85% occurring once. The sequencing input was PBMCs or T cells enriched from blood (not recorded which). These receptors were collected from a woman aged 50 to 65 who had recovered from COVID-19. The CDR3 runs from the conserved cysteine through the conserved F or W.

V gene	J gene	CDR3 protein
TRBV5-6	TRBJ2-7	CASSLAYTASGIYEQYF
TRBV2	TRBJ1-1	CASSRTPYLNTEAFF
TRBV6-2/TRBV6-3	TRBJ2-4	CASSYSGGSGAKNIQYF
TRBV7-6	TRBJ2-7	CASSPGTTTYEQYF
TRBV7-9	TRBJ1-2	CASSFGDGGGYTF
TRBV19	TRBJ1-2	CATNPERQGVGYTF
TRBV7-2	TRBJ1-3	CASSLATGNSGNTIYF
TRBV3-1/TRBV3-2	TRBJ2-7	CASSQDEQGSPSREQYF
TRBV19	TRBJ2-5	CASSMRVQETQYF
TRBV7-8	TRBJ2-7	CASSLQTSGAGGGQYF
TRBV6-2/TRBV6-3	TRBJ1-1	CASSYHTDSTEAFF
TRBV3-1/TRBV3-2	TRBJ1-5	CASSQGTGLNQPQHF
TRBV28	TRBJ1-6	CASETGSNSPLHF
TRBV7-8	TRBJ1-5	CASSPDRVGNQPQHF
TRBV28	TRBJ1-2	CASSLPTGANYGYTF
TRBV11-2	TRBJ2-1	CASGTSGGANEQFF
TRBV18	TRBJ2-7	CASSSGTAYEQYF
TRBV7-8	TRBJ1-4	CASSVRQGALEKLFF
TRBV9	TRBJ1-2	CASSVDSYGYTF
TRBV7-3	TRBJ2-7	CASSLSGTSGGTYEQYF